A selection of T cell receptor beta chains follows, all from one sample in a study of T cell repertoires in cytomegalovirus infection. MiXCR, run by TCRdb on the reads, gives a single entry per CDR3 protein. The sample contains 350,000 to 550,000 distinct CDR3 sequences, approximately 31% of which appear only once. Sequencing was done on a sample of PBMCs. The source of these receptors is a human donor in good health (CMV status not recorded). Some clones in this sample may be carry-over from other donors' samples. Each CDR3 is given with its conserved first and last residue. Each record gives: V gene, J gene, CDR3 protein.

v_gene: TRBV6-6; j_gene: TRBJ1-5; CDR3aa: CASSTGGSRRNQPPHF
v_gene: TRBV5-1; j_gene: TRBJ2-6; CDR3aa: CASRRGTGANVLTF
v_gene: TRBV20-1; j_gene: TRBJ2-5; CDR3aa: CSATGMYQETQYF
v_gene: TRBV29-1; j_gene: TRBJ1-2; CDR3aa: CSAGQNYGYTF
v_gene: TRBV11-2; j_gene: TRBJ2-7; CDR3aa: CASHRDRGREQYF
v_gene: TRBV7-6; j_gene: TRBJ2-7; CDR3aa: CASSLGTRQGPGEQYF
v_gene: TRBV12-3/TRBV12-4; j_gene: TRBJ1-1; CDR3aa: CASIQRGAPEAFF
v_gene: TRBV11-1; j_gene: TRBJ1-2; CDR3aa: CASSPHGQGQGGYTF
v_gene: TRBV12-3/TRBV12-4; j_gene: TRBJ2-7; CDR3aa: CASGPGTGGTEQYF
v_gene: TRBV27; j_gene: TRBJ2-7; CDR3aa: CASSPPSVSYEQYF